This T cell receptor (beta chain) was sequenced in a study of cytomegalovirus exposure and HLA in healthy donors. PCR amplification relied on 60 Vbeta primers (plus 13 Jbeta primers). Generated by immunoSEQ multiplex PCR, the TCRdb table keeps only in-frame clones and is missing some. The sample contains some 200,000 clones, roughly 68% of which appear only once. Germline lookup yields CDR1 MNHEY and CDR2 SMNVEV (reference sequence). The CDR3 is made up of 15 amino acids. Unmatched junction bases numbered 8, after V lost 5 bases and J lost 4 bases. The sequenced material came from PBMCs. The V call is TRBV27, the J call TRBJ1-2, with 9 bases that match TRBD1. This TCR was recovered from a woman in her 30s in good health and CMV-seronegative. For the CDR3, the DNA is TGTGCCAGCAGTCCCGGACAGGGGATGTCCTATGGCTACACCTTC. It yields the protein CASSPGQGMSYGYTF.